This T cell receptor (beta chain) was profiled in a study of T cell repertoires in cytomegalovirus infection. Worth noting for this clonotype: What it recognizes is unknown.

J gave up 1 base and V 1 base, and 6 bases lay outside the gene matches. The CDR3 runs 16 residues. Germline V gives CDR1 SGHVS, CDR2 FQNEAQ. Each CDR3 protein gets one entry after TCRdb re-called the reads with MiXCR. The sample consists of about 500,000 distinct CDR3 sequences, 33% of them appearing once. This chain uses TRBV7-8 with TRBJ1-1, with 7 bases fitting TRBD1. The sample was cultured PBMCs, taken from culture after CMV antigen stimulation. This receptor was obtained from a human donor in good health (CMV status not recorded). Some clones in this sample may be carry-over from other donors' samples. The CDR3 protein is CASSLETGWRNTEAFF. DNA of the CDR3: TGTGCCAGCAGCTTAGAGACAGGGTGGAGGAACACTGAAGCTTTCTTT.